This TCR beta chain was found in a study of cytomegalovirus exposure and HLA in healthy donors. CDR1 and CDR2 (germline): LNHDA, SQIVND (reference sequence). This CDR3 has 16 amino acids. Trimming stripped 5 bases from V and 4 bases from J, with 18 bases between. PCR amplification relied on 60 Vbeta primers (plus 13 Jbeta primers). Method: immunoSEQ multiplex PCR; TCRdb's copy keeps in-frame clones and lacks some. The sample consists of approximately 150,000 clones, approximately 81% of them appearing once. The source of this sequence is a man aged 50 to 59 in good health and CMV-seropositive. Sequenced material: PBMCs. V is TRBV19 and J is TRBJ1-5, with D tentatively TRBD1 (5 bases). The DNA for the CDR3 is TGTGCCAGTAGTCTCACCGGCGGGACCTCTAATCAGCCCCAGCATTTT. Protein sequence: CASSLTGGTSNQPQHF.